This T cell receptor (beta chain) was recorded in a study of neurological immune-mediated disorders (dated by TCRdb to between 2018 and 2021). Broadly, across the study: The study compared peripheral blood TCR-beta repertoires of HTLV-I-associated myelopathy (HAM/TSP) patients, multiple sclerosis patients and healthy controls using UMI-based sequencing. Alongside PBMC samples, the set of some 100 TCR-beta libraries contained longitudinal samples, technical triplicates, and paired CD4+ and CD8+ T-cell subsets that had been sorted. Of the 68 subjects in the cohort, some 15 were HAM/TSP patients, about 34 were multiple sclerosis patients, and some 20 were healthy controls. The investigation overall reported the following: TCR clonal expansion was highest in HAM/TSP patients and lowest in MS patients, with MS patients falling below even healthy controls. Expanded clones from different subjects shared no identical CDR3 amino acid sequences, which suggests that TCR-beta repertoires were private in all groups.

The healthy controls were volunteers from blood banks in Maryland, USA. Unsorted PBMC libraries were generated from 2 million PBMCs stored in RNAlater at -80 °C until RNA extraction. PBMCs were separated from peripheral blood using Ficoll-Hypaque density gradient centrifugation and then cryopreserved in liquid nitrogen. cDNA synthesis used template-switch 5'RACE with a primer carrying a 10-nucleotide random unique molecular identifier tagging each TCR transcript. Every sequencing run yielded over 190 million TCR-beta sequences covering 15-18 subjects. The RNeasy kit was used to extract total RNA. The KAPA Real-time Library Amplification kit was used to amplify TCR-beta VDJ regions with primers for the TCR constant region and the 5'RACE anchor. A first PCR added sample indexes and Illumina adaptors, and a second PCR then raised library yield. After Ampure bead purification, the TCR product of roughly 650 bp was size-selected on a 2% E-gel SizeSelection system. Library quality was checked on a Bioanalyzer, concentration was measured with Qubit, and libraries were quantified with the Kapa Library Quantification kit before pooling. An Illumina HiSeq 2500 was used to sequence the libraries paired-end at 2 x 150 bp. To increase sequence diversity, about 25-30% phiX was spiked into each library pool. The authors' pipeline ran thus. Quality-filtered reads were processed with the UMI-based MiGEC pipeline, and over 80% of raw TCR sequences were removed by the MiGEC pipeline during error correction. VDJ genes were aligned to IMGT germline references, and clonotypes were defined by unique CDR3 amino acid sequence plus V-J genes. Clonal expansion, Shannon diversity, and CDR3 relatedness (CalcPairwiseDistances, ClusterSamples) were evaluated with VDJtools, and phylogenetic trees were built with CLCbio workbench. Clones with at least 8 unique UMIs were defined as expanded, with this threshold being based on coefficient-of-variation modelling across technical triplicates. TCRdb redid the processing of the public reads, applying fastp at Q25 and MiXCR, and retained in-frame beta chains. Identical CDR3 protein sequences are pooled into one entry, listed with their most common genes and DNA. The authors' filters were not applied to this entry. In this sample the table shows some 50,000 distinct CDR3 sequences, about 25% of which occur a single time. The ten top clones hold roughly a quarter of the sample.

Worth noting for this clonotype: Its antigen target is currently unknown. Given a much more abundant clone one base away, this may be a read error. As the CDR3 is not closed by the conserved phenylalanine or tryptophan, this likely results from a read error.

The TCR originated in a woman between 65 and 79 years old in good health. The sequenced sample consisted of PBMCs.

CDR3 protein: CSAIRHDSGANVLTL. The nucleotide sequence is TGCAGTGCTATCAGGCACGATTCTGGGGCCAACGTCCTGACTTTA. The chain employs TRBV20-1 and TRBJ2-6, with the D segment identity uncertain. V sheds 4 bases and J sheds 1 base, leaving 11 bases between their ends. CDR1 and CDR2 were assigned from the germline V gene (reference sequence) as DFQATT and SNEGSKA. From its first to its last residue, the CDR3 has 15 amino acids. The entry retains the CDR3 DNA only, 45 bases that are in frame from base 1.